This TCR beta chain was recovered during a study of blood T cell repertoires in COVID-19. About the research overall: PBMCs, B-cell-depleted T cells, or T cells provided the cDNA or gDNA that made up the material.

J lost 9 bases, V lost 5 bases, and 9 bases had no gene match. Germline V gene data show CDR1 as SEHNR and CDR2 as FQNEAQ (reference sequence). This CDR3 contains 15 residues. Under the authors' procedure: Estimated nucleated cell counts came from reference gene primer amplification. TCRdb's copy holds only in-frame clones and misses some; the assay was immunoSEQ multiplex PCR. That table gives V, J and clone size, and the DNA gave D and trimming. Of 70,000 to 90,000 clones listed, about 76% are singletons. The source of this sequence is a human donor in a cohort sampled during active COVID-19. This rearrangement joins TRBV7-9 to TRBJ2-1, with 11 bases aligning to TRBD2. The material sequenced was peripheral blood. DNA of the CDR3: TGTGCCAGCAGCCGCTTAGCGGGAGGGAGCGTTGAGCAGTTCTTC. Translation gives CASSRLAGGSVEQFF.